Listed here is a single TCR beta chain. The entry originates in a study of blood T cell repertoires in COVID-19. V lost 4 bases to trimming and J lost 5 bases, with 9 bases between them. The CDR3 contains 13 residues. Per germline, CDR1 LNHDA and CDR2 SQIVND (reference sequence). Sequencing was performed with immunoSEQ multiplex PCR; in TCRdb, only in-frame clones are kept and a portion is missing. The table shows tens of thousands of clones, with approximately 88% occurring only once. This chain links TRBV19 with TRBJ2-1; D may be TRBD2 (5 bases). This clonotype was obtained from a man aged 45-65 years with acute or convalescent COVID-19. Sequencing used peripheral blood. Here the CDR3 reads CASSTGVNNEQFF. CDR3 DNA: TGTGCCAGTAGTACCGGGGTTAACAATGAGCAGTTCTTC.